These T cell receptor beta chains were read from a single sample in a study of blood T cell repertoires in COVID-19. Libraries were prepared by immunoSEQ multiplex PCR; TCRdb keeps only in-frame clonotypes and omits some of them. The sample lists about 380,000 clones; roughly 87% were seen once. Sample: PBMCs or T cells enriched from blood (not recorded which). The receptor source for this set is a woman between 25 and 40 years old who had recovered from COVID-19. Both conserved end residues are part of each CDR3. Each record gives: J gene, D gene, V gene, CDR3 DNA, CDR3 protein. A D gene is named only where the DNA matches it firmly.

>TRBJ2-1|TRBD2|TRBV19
TGTGCCAGTAACCTAGGGCGGGGGGGCGAATACAATGAGCAGTTCTTC
CASNLGRGGEYNEQFF
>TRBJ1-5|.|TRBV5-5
TGTGCCAGCAGCTTCGGTTGGGGGGATCAGCCCCAGCATTTT
CASSFGWGDQPQHF
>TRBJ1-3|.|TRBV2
TGTGCCAGCAGCCCGGTAGCGGGGTTAGGAAACACCATATATTTT
CASSPVAGLGNTIYF
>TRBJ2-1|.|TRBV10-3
TGTGCCCTACGTGGGGGGGGCGAGCAGTTCTTC
CALRGGGEQFF
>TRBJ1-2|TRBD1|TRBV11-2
TGTGCCAGCAGCCAAGACAGGGCGGGTGGCTACACCTTC
CASSQDRAGGYTF
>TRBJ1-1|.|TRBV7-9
TGTGCCAGCAGCTTAGCGGTTCCGCGCCCCCCGAACACTGAAGCTTTCTTT
CASSLAVPRPPNTEAFF
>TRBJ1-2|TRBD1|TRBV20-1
TGCAGTGCTAGTCCAGGGGGCGCGGATGGCTACACCTTC
CSASPGGADGYTF
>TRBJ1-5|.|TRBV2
TGTGCCAGCAGTGAATGGGGAGTAAGGTATCAGCCCCAGCATTTT
CASSEWGVRYQPQHF
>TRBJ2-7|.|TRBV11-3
TGTGCCAGCAGCTTGGACACCACCTACGAGCAGTACTTC
CASSLDTTYEQYF
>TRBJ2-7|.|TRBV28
TGTGCCAGCAGTACCCTTGGGGGGATAGAGTCCTACGAGCAGTACTTC
CASSTLGGIESYEQYF
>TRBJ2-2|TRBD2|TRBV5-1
TGCGCCAGCAGCTTGACGTTTGCGGGAGCGCACACCGGGGAGCTGTTTTTT
CASSLTFAGAHTGELFF